Below are 29 T cell receptor beta chains sequenced from a single sample in a study of cytomegalovirus exposure and HLA in healthy donors. PCR involved 60 Vbeta and 13 Jbeta primers. The repertoire was sequenced with immunoSEQ multiplex PCR; TCRdb's copy has only in-frame clones and lacks some. The sample has 200,000 or so clones; roughly 84% are singletons. Sequenced input: PBMCs. The receptors shown here come from a boy aged 2 to 10 in good health and CMV-seronegative.

This clone has a handful of counts. The V gene is TRBV7-2, the J gene TRBJ1-5, with D perhaps matching TRBD1 (5 bases). Trimming removed 5 bases from V and 2 bases from J, with 13 bases in between. The CDR3 is 15 residues long. Germline values: CDR1 SGHTA, CDR2 FQGNSA. The CDR3 region has the DNA TGTGCCAGCAGCCTACAGGCGGGAGGCAATCAGCCCCAGCATTTT. It is translated as CASSLQAGGNQPQHF.

This chain connects TRBV7-2 to TRBJ2-1, with 13 positions matching TRBD2. Germline V lookup: CDR1 SGHTA, CDR2 FQGNSA. There are 15 residues in the CDR3. With 11 bases clipped from V and 4 bases from J, the junction kept 8 bases outside the gene matches. The CDR3 nucleotides read TGTGCCTCCCGGGGGGGACTAGCGGGGTACAATGAGCAGTTCTTC. This translates into CASRGGLAGYNEQFF.

V gene TRBV19 combines with J gene TRBJ2-7; 12 positions agree with TRBD1. There are 14 residues in the CDR3. Germline CDR1 LNHDA, CDR2 SQIVND (reference sequence). J gave up 4 bases and V 5 bases, and 3 bases lay outside the gene matches. In DNA form, the CDR3 reads TGTGCCAGTAGTTGGGGACAGGGGGCGTACGAGCAGTACTTC. Translated, it gives CASSWGQGAYEQYF.

The chain employs TRBV11-2 and TRBJ2-2; 10 bases map to TRBD1. The CDR3 is 16 residues long. V gave up 7 bases and J gave up 2 bases; unmatched junction bases: 7. In germline, CDR1 is SGHAT, CDR2 FQNNGV. The CDR3 sequence is CASNHGTGENTGELFF. The CDR3 DNA follows: TGTGCCAGCAACCACGGGACAGGGGAAAACACCGGGGAGCTGTTTTTT. Full variable domain (remainder filled in from reference TRBV11-2 and TRBJ2-2): EAGVAQSPRYKIIEKRQSVAFWCNPISGHATLYWYQQILGQGPKLLIQFQNNGVVDDSQLPKDRFSAERLKGVDSTLKIQPAKLEDSAVYLCASNHGTGENTGELFFGEGSRLTVL.

The rearrangement joins TRBV14 to TRBJ2-3, with 9 bases lining up with TRBD2. Germline assignment: CDR1 SGHDN and CDR2 FVKESK. Germline trimming cut 5 bases from V and 6 bases from J; bases unmatched to any gene: 15. The CDR3 loop spans 17 amino acids. The CDR3 sequence is CASSGKLAGSRGDTQYF. As DNA, the CDR3 is TGTGCCAGCAGCGGCAAACTAGCGGGCTCTCGTGGGGATACGCAGTATTTT.

V usage is TRBV9 and J usage is TRBJ2-1; 7 bases align to TRBD2. Trimming removed 2 bases from V and 0 bases from J; junction bases left unmatched: 5. The CDR3 contains 16 residues. In germline, CDR1 is SGDLS, CDR2 YYNGEE. Here the CDR3 DNA reads TGTGCCAGCAGCGTTGGGTCTAGCGGCTCCTACAATGAGCAGTTCTTC. Its translation: CASSVGSSGSYNEQFF. The full variable domain, its missing parts supplied by reference TRBV9 and TRBJ2-1, is DSGVTQTPKHLITATGQRVTLRCSPRSGDLSVYWYQQSLDQGLQFLIQYYNGEERAKGNILERFSAQQFPDLHSELNLSSLELGDSALYFCASSVGSSGSYNEQFFGPGTRLTVL.

The chain carries TRBV9 and TRBJ1-1; D unclear. V was pared by 4 bases and J by 10 bases, with 11 bases between. The CDR3 spans 11 residues. Germline V gene data show CDR1 as SGDLS and CDR2 as YYNGEE. The CDR3 region is CASSSSSVAFF. In nucleotides, the CDR3 is TGTGCCAGCAGCTCCTCAAGCGTAGCTTTCTTT. Complete variable domain (other parts from reference TRBV9 and TRBJ1-1): DSGVTQTPKHLITATGQRVTLRCSPRSGDLSVYWYQQSLDQGLQFLIQYYNGEERAKGNILERFSAQQFPDLHSELNLSSLELGDSALYFCASSSSSVAFFGQGTRLTVV.

The chain has TRBV6-5 and TRBJ1-3; D perhaps matches TRBD1 (6 bases). Trimming stripped 6 bases from V and 5 bases from J, with 17 bases between. Looked up from germline, CDR1 is MNHEY and CDR2 is SVGAGI. The CDR3 has 15 residues. The CDR3 nucleotides are TGTGCCAGCAGCCAGGGGAGTAGTCGGAGAAACACCATATATTTT. Translation: CASSQGSSRRNTIYF.

The CDR3 nucleotides are TGTGCCAGCAGCTCCAGATTCGGGGTTTGGGAGCAGTTCTTC. Protein product: CASSSRFGVWEQFF. The chain links TRBV11-3 to TRBJ2-1; D might be TRBD2 (5 bases). The CDR3 length is 14 residues. Germline V gene lookup returns CDR1 SGHNT and CDR2 YENEEA. The ends were cut back, 4 bases at V and 10 bases at J, with 17 bases in the middle.

This clone was seen at least ten times. The rearrangement uses TRBV5-6 and TRBJ1-4, with 7 positions matching TRBD1. Germline V gene lookup returns CDR1 SGHDT and CDR2 YYEEEE. V lost 4 bases to trimming and J lost 8 bases; unmatched junction nucleotides: 8. There are 14 residues in the CDR3. The CDR3 is CASSPTGLGEKLFF. The CDR3 coding sequence is TGTGCCAGCAGCCCGACAGGGCTAGGAGAAAAACTGTTTTTT. Together with reference TRBV5-6 and TRBJ1-4, the CDR3 gives the full variable domain: DAGVTQSPTHLIKTRGQQVTLRCSPKSGHDTVSWYQQALGQGPQFIFQYYEEEERQRGNFPDRFSGHQFPNYSSELNVNALLLGDSALYLCASSPTGLGEKLFFGSGTQLSVL.

This clone showed up just a few times. This CDR3 reads CASSSGSTDTQYF. CDR3 coding DNA: TGTGCCAGCAGTTCCGGGTCCACAGATACGCAGTATTTT. This chain links TRBV6-1 with TRBJ2-3; D is unclear. V was trimmed by 5 bases and J by 2 bases, leaving 8 bases between them. Germline CDR1 MNHNS, CDR2 SASEGT. The CDR3 has 13 residues.

CDR3 sequence (DNA): TGTGCCAGCAGTACTTTGACAGGGGGAATAGGCAATCAGCCCCAGCATTTT. Its protein product is CASSTLTGGIGNQPQHF. The chain links TRBV2 to TRBJ1-5; 9 nucleotides match TRBD1. V was pared by 5 bases and J by 2 bases, with 10 bases of the junction left unmatched. Germline V CDR1 and CDR2: SNHLY, FYNNEI. The length of the CDR3 is 17 residues.

The V gene is TRBV27, the J gene TRBJ1-1, with no clear D. The CDR3 consists of 12 residues. The V gene lost 5 bases and the J gene lost 0 bases, with 4 bases spanning the gap. CDR1 and CDR2 (germline): MNHEY, SMNVEV (reference sequence). CDR3 region: CASSTMNTEAFF. The CDR3 nucleotides are TGTGCCAGCAGTACTATGAACACTGAAGCTTTCTTT.

In its sample, this clone was seen a few times. CDR3 residues: CASSSGTGYEQYF. As DNA, the CDR3 is TGTGCCAGCAGTTCCGGGACAGGGTACGAGCAGTACTTC. The gene calls are TRBV7-9 and TRBJ2-7, with 9 bases aligning to TRBD1. With 6 bases clipped from V and 4 bases from J, the junction kept 4 bases outside the gene matches. The CDR3 consists of 13 residues. CDR1 is SEHNR and CDR2 is FQNEAQ in the germline V gene (reference sequence).

The chain links TRBV4-1 to TRBJ1-1; the D is unclear. Germline loops: CDR1 MGHRA, CDR2 YSYEKL. CDR3 length equals 14 residues. Trimming took off 4 bases at V and 0 bases at J, with 9 bases between the two ends. The CDR3: CASSLLGLNTEAFF. The CDR3 DNA reads TGCGCCAGCAGCCTACTGGGCCTGAACACTGAAGCTTTCTTT.

The chain employs TRBV7-9 and TRBJ2-7, with 7 bases aligning to TRBD1. The CDR3 runs to 15 residues. CDR1 and CDR2 (germline): SEHNR, FQNEAQ (reference sequence). Trimming removed 6 bases from V and 2 bases from J; junction bases left unmatched: 10. The CDR3 region has the DNA TGTGCCAGCAGTTTTTCCGGGACAGCAGCCTACGAGCAGTACTTC. Amino acid sequence: CASSFSGTAAYEQYF.

The chain recombines TRBV11-2 with TRBJ2-1, with TRBD2 matching over 10 bases. With 4 bases clipped from V and 2 bases from J, the junction kept 5 bases outside the gene matches. The germline gives CDR1 SGHAT, CDR2 FQNNGV. The CDR3 spans 16 residues. CDR3 bases: TGTGCCAGCAGCTACGGACTAGCGGAGACCTACAATGAGCAGTTCTTC. Amino acids: CASSYGLAETYNEQFF.

V gene TRBV10-3 combines with J gene TRBJ2-5; 7 bases are a match to TRBD1. The end of the DNA is better explained by TRBJ2-7, so the J call may be wrong. The CDR3 totals 13 residues. Per germline, CDR1 ENHRY and CDR2 SYGVKD. The CDR3 nucleotides are TGTGCCTCCGGGACAGCTATCTCCTACGAGCAGTACTTC. As protein: CASGTAISYEQYF.

The gene calls are TRBV19 and TRBJ1-4; 7 positions match TRBD1. V gave up 0 bases and J gave up 6 bases; unmatched junction bases: 1. CDR3 size: 14 residues. Germline V gene data show CDR1 as LNHDA and CDR2 as SQIVND (reference sequence). The DNA of the CDR3 is TGTGCCAGTAGTATAGACAGGGGGGATGAAAAACTGTTTTTT. Encoded protein: CASSIDRGDEKLFF.

The sample holds a few counts of this clone. The rearrangement links TRBV6-5 to TRBJ2-7; no definite D call. V lost 2 bases and J 2 bases, leaving 7 bases between the germline ends. This CDR3 is 13 amino acids long. Germline V gene data show CDR1 as MNHEY and CDR2 as SVGAGI. This chain's CDR3 is CASSYRRTYEQYF. CDR3 sequence (DNA): TGTGCCAGCAGTTACAGGAGAACCTACGAGCAGTACTTC.

The chain employs TRBV10-1 and TRBJ1-1, with 9 bases lining up with TRBD1. The germline gives CDR1 WNHNN, CDR2 SYGVQD (reference sequence). The CDR3 is 15 residues long. Trimming at V came to 6 bases and at J to 6 bases, leaving 11 bases not matched to a gene. CDR3 sequence reads: CASRIHRGLRPEAFF. The CDR3 coding sequence is TGCGCCAGCAGGATCCACAGGGGGCTTCGACCTGAAGCTTTCTTT.

This clone was picked up a small number of times. The chain uses TRBV6-1 and TRBJ2-7; 9 bases fit TRBD1. CDR3 length equals 13 residues. V shed 5 bases, J shed 2 bases, and the junction held 1 base outside the gene matches. CDR1 and CDR2 (germline): MNHNS, SASEGT. As DNA, the CDR3 is TGTGCCAGCAGTAGGACAGGGGCCTACGAGCAGTACTTC. It yields the protein CASSRTGAYEQYF.

The gene calls are TRBV19 and TRBJ2-6; D is possibly TRBD1 (7 bases). Germline loops: CDR1 LNHDA, CDR2 SQIVND (reference sequence). V lost 6 bases, J lost 4 bases, and 13 bases lay in between. The CDR3 runs 15 residues. CDR3 DNA: TGTGCCAGTAGGGAGGGGGCGGGCGGGGCCAACGTCCTGACTTTC. The encoded protein is CASREGAGGANVLTF. Full variable domain (rest looked up from reference TRBV19 and TRBJ2-6): DGGITQSPKYLFRKEGQNVTLSCEQNLNHDAMYWYRQDPGQGLRLIYYSQIVNDFQKGDIAEGYSVSREKKESFPLTVTSAQKNPTAFYLCASREGAGGANVLTFGAGSRLTVL.

This rearrangement joins TRBV18 to TRBJ1-4, with 9 bases identical to TRBD1. There are 14 residues in the CDR3. The germline gives CDR1 KGHSH, CDR2 LQKENI. After removal of 3 bases from V and 6 bases from J, the junction contained 2 bases not matched to a gene. The CDR3 is CASSPGQGHEKLFF. CDR3 DNA: TGTGCCAGCTCACCGGGACAGGGACATGAAAAACTGTTTTTT.

This chain uses TRBV6-5 with TRBJ2-1, with TRBD1 as a possible D gene (6 bases). The V gene's germline CDR1 is MNHEY and CDR2 SVGAGI. Between the trimmed V and J ends, which lost 7 bases and 4 bases, there was a span of 8 bases. This CDR3 region has 12 residues. CDR3 nucleotides: TGTGCCAGCATGGGGGCGTACAATGAGCAGTTCTTC. Protein sequence: CASMGAYNEQFF.

The chain recombines TRBV15 with TRBJ2-2; 9 nucleotides agree with TRBD2. The CDR3 covers 16 residues. Germline assignment: CDR1 LNHNV and CDR2 YYDKDF (reference sequence). The trim removed 2 bases at V and 4 bases at J, leaving 5 bases unmatched. This CDR3 is CATSRKRGAPTGELFF. CDR3 sequence (DNA): TGTGCCACCAGCAGAAAGCGGGGGGCCCCCACCGGGGAGCTGTTTTTT.

V and J are TRBV6-1 and TRBJ2-5, with 8 bases aligning to TRBD1. The CDR3 spans 14 residues. Trimming removed 7 bases from V and 1 base from J; junction bases left unmatched: 5. Germline values: CDR1 MNHNS, CDR2 SASEGT. The CDR3 region is CASMRTGPQETQYF. For the CDR3, the DNA is TGTGCCAGCATGCGGACAGGGCCCCAAGAGACCCAGTACTTC.

V gene TRBV27 combines with J gene TRBJ1-6; 7 bases are a match to TRBD1. Losses at the gene ends were 3 bases for V and 10 bases for J; bases not matched to a gene: 6. CDR1 and CDR2 (germline): MNHEY, SMNVEV (reference sequence). The CDR3 is 14 amino acids. The CDR3: CASSLTGIGSPLHF. As DNA, the CDR3 is TGTGCCAGCAGTTTGACAGGGATAGGATCACCCCTCCACTTT.

The J gene is TRBJ2-7, the V gene TRBV29-1, with a tentative D call TRBD1 (5 bases). Germline CDR1 SQVTM, CDR2 ANQGSEA. Trimming stripped 6 bases from V and 0 bases from J, with 12 bases between. The CDR3 sequence is 13 residues long. Here the CDR3 reads CSVQGLSSYEQYF. The CDR3 DNA is TGCAGCGTGCAGGGTCTCAGCTCCTACGAGCAGTACTTC.